These 15 T cell receptor beta chains originate from one sample sequenced in a study of T cell responses to AZD1222 COVID-19 vaccine (dated by TCRdb to about 2021). Libraries were made using the immunoSEQ multiplex PCR assay. TCRdb holds this immuneACCESS table with in-frame rearrangements only. Some clones are missing; in checked studies, unresolved V genes explain under half, and the rest has no known cause. For this sample there are about 150,000 clones; over 75% appear just once. The ten largest clones capture more than 3% of the sample. The sample's time point label, in plain terms: about 28 days (+/-7) after the second vaccine dose. The source was peripheral blood, collected 28 days after the second AZD1222 dose. The receptors derive from an adult who received the AZD1222 COVID-19 vaccine.

The chain combines TRBV3-1 (or the pseudogene TRBV3-2) with TRBJ2-1; 8 nucleotides align to TRBD2. This CDR3 has 15 residues. Germline V gene data show CDR1 as LGHDT and CDR2 as YNNKEL (reference sequence). The trim removed 4 bases at V and 5 bases at J, leaving 7 bases unmatched. The CDR3 DNA follows: TGTGCCAGCAGCCTAGCGGGATCAATCGACAATGAGCAGTTCTTC. Its protein product is CASSLAGSIDNEQFF.

Only one count was recorded for this clone. The chain carries TRBV19 and TRBJ1-3, with 8 bases aligning to TRBD1. CDR1 is LNHDA and CDR2 is SQIVND in the germline V gene (reference sequence). The CDR3 loop spans 16 amino acids. Germline trimming cut 4 bases from V and 2 bases from J; bases unmatched to any gene: 7. For the CDR3, the DNA is TGTGCCAGTAGTAACACCGGACAGGGACCTGGAAACACCATATATTTT. Residues: CASSNTGQGPGNTIYF.

The V and J genes are TRBV21-1 and TRBJ1-6; TRBD1, the D gene given by the table, was not confirmed from the DNA. TRBV21-1 is a documented pseudogene. The CDR3 spans 18 residues. In DNA form, the CDR3 reads TGTGCCAGCAGCAAACGAGCGACAGGGGCTGCCTATAATTCACCCCTCCACTTT. Encoded protein: CASSKRATGAAYNSPLHF.

This chain uses TRBV7-9 with TRBJ2-1; 10 positions agree with TRBD1. V shed 6 bases and J 5 bases; nucleotides not matched to a gene: 7. The CDR3 sequence is 15 residues long. Germline lookup yields CDR1 SEHNR and CDR2 FQNEAQ (reference sequence). In nucleotides, the CDR3 is TGTGCCAGCAGTACGACCGGGACAGGGGACAATGAGCAGTTCTTC. Amino acids: CASSTTGTGDNEQFF.

This clone was recorded once. The rearrangement uses TRBV19 and TRBJ1-4; D uncertain. V was trimmed by 6 bases and J by 6 bases, leaving 14 bases between them. The CDR3 consists of 14 residues. Germline loops: CDR1 LNHDA, CDR2 SQIVND (reference sequence). As DNA, the CDR3 is TGTGCCAGTAGCCGCCGTGGAACCGATGAAAAACTGTTTTTT. It is translated as CASSRRGTDEKLFF. Together with reference TRBV19 and TRBJ1-4, the CDR3 gives the full variable domain: DGGITQSPKYLFRKEGQNVTLSCEQNLNHDAMYWYRQDPGQGLRLIYYSQIVNDFQKGDIAEGYSVSREKKESFPLTVTSAQKNPTAFYLCASSRRGTDEKLFFGSGTQLSVL.

The rearrangement uses TRBV29-1 and TRBJ1-4, with D maybe TRBD1 (5 bases). Germline CDR1 SQVTM, CDR2 ANQGSEA. CDR3 size: 12 residues. Trimming left V 5 bases short and J 6 bases short, with 10 bases between. Written as DNA, the CDR3 is TGCAGCGTTAACGAGGGACATGAAAAACTGTTTTTT. Residues: CSVNEGHEKLFF.

J is TRBJ1-2 and V is TRBV5-1, with no clear D. The V gene's germline CDR1 is SGHRS and CDR2 YFSETQ. V was cut by 2 bases and J by 4 bases, with 15 bases left in between. The length of the CDR3 is 15 residues. The CDR3, as DNA: TGCGCCAGCAGCTTCGATCTTTGGCAGGTCTATGGCTACACCTTC. This sequence encodes CASSFDLWQVYGYTF.

This rearrangement joins TRBV27 to TRBJ2-7; 14 bases align to TRBD2. Germline V gives CDR1 MNHEY, CDR2 SMNVEV (reference sequence). J lost 5 bases, V lost 4 bases, and 4 bases had no gene match. This CDR3 contains 15 residues. CDR3 coding DNA: TGTGCCAGCAGTTCGACTAGCGGGAGGGCCAACGAGCAGTACTTC. This encodes CASSSTSGRANEQYF.

This rearrangement joins TRBV6-4 to TRBJ1-2; D possibly corresponds to TRBD1 (5 bases). Germline CDR1 MRHNA, CDR2 SNTAGT. The CDR3 has 12 amino acids. V was trimmed by 2 bases and J by 5 bases, leaving 6 bases between them. The CDR3 loop reads CASSDRGYGYTF. The DNA for the CDR3 is TGTGCCAGCAGTGACAGGGGATATGGCTACACCTTC.

The rearrangement uses TRBV27 and TRBJ2-1, with 9 nucleotides matching TRBD2. This CDR3 spans 14 amino acids. Germline V CDR1 and CDR2: MNHEY, SMNVEV (reference sequence). V lost 6 bases, J lost 6 bases, and 6 bases stayed unmatched. The CDR3 reads CASRASGRLNEQFF. The CDR3 DNA is TGTGCCAGCAGGGCGAGCGGGAGGCTCAATGAGCAGTTCTTC.

This clone was seen once. This rearrangement joins TRBV15 to TRBJ1-1; D perhaps matches TRBD1 (5 bases). Trimming took 0 bases from V and 1 from J, leaving 12 bases between them. Germline CDR1 reads LNHNV; CDR2 reads YYDKDF (reference sequence). This CDR3 has 16 residues. CDR3 DNA sequence: TGTGCCACCAGCAGAGATGGACATGGGCCGAACACTGAAGCTTTCTTT. Residues: CATSRDGHGPNTEAFF.

V gene TRBV5-5 combines with J gene TRBJ2-1; 12 bases are a match to TRBD2. Germline V gene lookup returns CDR1 SGHKS and CDR2 YYEKEE (reference sequence). The CDR3 runs 17 residues. V shed 1 base, J shed 6 bases, and the junction held 8 bases outside the gene matches. The DNA for the CDR3 is TGTGCCAGCAGCTTGAGGCTAGCGGGAGGGGATCCCAATGAGCAGTTCTTC. The encoded protein is CASSLRLAGGDPNEQFF.

CDR3 region: CASSRGYEQYF. The DNA of the CDR3 is TGTGCCAGTAGTAGGGGGTACGAGCAGTACTTC. The V gene is TRBV19, the J gene TRBJ2-7; either TRBD1 or TRBD2 may supply D (5 bases each). The CDR3 length is 11 residues. Germline lookup yields CDR1 LNHDA and CDR2 SQIVND (reference sequence). The germline V and J ends were trimmed by 4 bases and 4 bases, with 5 bases remaining between them.

The rearrangement uses TRBV28 and TRBJ1-2, with 8 bases identical to TRBD1. This CDR3 contains 17 residues. Germline trimming cut 5 bases from V and 0 bases from J; bases unmatched to any gene: 11. CDR1 is MDHEN and CDR2 is SYDVKM in the germline V gene. The CDR3 DNA reads as TGTGCCAGCAGTCCCAACGGACAGGGTATAGCTAACTATGGCTACACCTTC. Its protein product is CASSPNGQGIANYGYTF.

The chain uses TRBV5-1 and TRBJ2-5; TRBD2 aligns across 10 bases. This CDR3 has 15 residues. The germline CDR1 and CDR2 sequences are SGHRS and YFSETQ. After removal of 8 bases from V and 4 bases from J, the junction contained 11 bases not matched to a gene. Here the CDR3 reads CARAKAGGARETQYF. The CDR3 region has the DNA TGCGCCAGAGCGAAAGCGGGAGGGGCGCGAGAGACCCAGTACTTC.